This is a list of T cell receptor beta chains from one sample in a study of blood T cell repertoires in COVID-19. Sequencing was performed with immunoSEQ multiplex PCR; in TCRdb, only in-frame clones are kept and a portion is missing. This repertoire shows about 240,000 clones, approximately 83% found once; its top ten account for about 9.5%. Sequencing input: peripheral blood. These receptors all stem from a woman aged 80 or older with acute or convalescent COVID-19. The CDR3 runs from the conserved cysteine through the conserved F or W. The order of the fields is CDR3 protein, CDR3 DNA, V gene, J gene, D gene, clone size. The D gene is left open where the match is weak. Only some rows state a clone size, as once, few, many or a class for expanded clones.

CDR3: CASSSSYEQYF
DNA: TGCGCCAGCAGCTCTTCCTACGAGCAGTACTTC
V: TRBV5-1
J: TRBJ2-7
D: NA
size: NA

CDR3: CASSSDPIKGGYGYTF
DNA: TGTGCCAGCAGCTCCGACCCAATTAAGGGAGGGTATGGCTACACCTTC
V: TRBV28
J: TRBJ1-2
D: NA
size: NA

CDR3: CASTGTSGAYNEQFF
DNA: TGTGCCAGTACGGGGACTAGCGGGGCCTACAATGAGCAGTTCTTC
V: TRBV19
J: TRBJ2-1
D: TRBD2
size: NA

CDR3: CASSILRQRALPATNEKLFF
DNA: TGTGCCAGTAGTATTCTCAGACAGCGTGCTTTACCTGCAACTAATGAAAAACTGTTTTTT
V: TRBV19
J: TRBJ1-4
D: NA
size: NA

CDR3: CASRRDTEAFF
DNA: TGTGCCAGCAGGAGGGACACTGAAGCTTTCTTT
V: TRBV12-3/TRBV12-4
J: TRBJ1-1
D: NA
size: few

CDR3: CASSAGTGDFYEQYF
DNA: TGTGCCAGCAGTGCCGGGACAGGGGACTTCTACGAGCAGTACTTC
V: TRBV28
J: TRBJ2-7
D: TRBD1
size: NA

CDR3: CASSRDQPQHF
DNA: TGTGCCAGCAGTCGGGATCAGCCCCAGCATTTT
V: TRBV28
J: TRBJ1-5
D: NA
size: NA

CDR3: CATSREREEQYF
DNA: TGTGCCACCAGCAGAGAGAGAGAAGAGCAGTACTTC
V: TRBV15
J: TRBJ2-7
D: NA
size: NA

CDR3: CASSPGLAGGLANTGELFF
DNA: TGTGCCAGCAGCCCGGGGTTAGCGGGGGGGCTGGCGAACACCGGGGAGCTGTTTTTT
V: TRBV7-6
J: TRBJ2-2
D: TRBD2
size: NA

CDR3: CASSPSGGADTQYF
DNA: TGTGCCAGCTCCCCTAGCGGGGGGGCAGATACGCAGTATTTT
V: TRBV2
J: TRBJ2-3
D: TRBD2
size: NA

CDR3: CASSFGTGGVYGYTF
DNA: TGTGCCAGCAGCTTTGGGACAGGGGGCGTCTATGGCTACACCTTC
V: TRBV7-9
J: TRBJ1-2
D: TRBD1
size: NA

CDR3: CASSPLGGDNQPQHF
DNA: TGTGCCAGCTCACCTCTGGGGGGGGACAATCAGCCCCAGCATTTT
V: TRBV18
J: TRBJ1-5
D: NA
size: NA

CDR3: CASSRGQADTYEQYF
DNA: TGTGCCAGCTCACGAGGACAGGCCGACACCTACGAGCAGTACTTC
V: TRBV18
J: TRBJ2-7
D: TRBD1
size: NA

CDR3: CASSSGLAGTDTQYF
DNA: TGTGCCAGCAGCTCAGGACTAGCGGGAACAGATACGCAGTATTTT
V: TRBV7-9
J: TRBJ2-3
D: TRBD2
size: NA

CDR3: CASRAGQGYEQYF
DNA: TGTGCCAGCAGAGCGGGACAGGGTTACGAGCAGTACTTC
V: TRBV2
J: TRBJ2-7
D: TRBD1
size: NA

CDR3: CASSIDRGTDTQYF
DNA: TGTGCCAGCAGCATAGACAGGGGTACAGATACGCAGTATTTT
V: TRBV7-6
J: TRBJ2-3
D: TRBD1
size: NA

CDR3: CASSISRGDTEAFF
DNA: TGTGCCAGCAGCATTAGCAGGGGGGACACTGAAGCTTTCTTT
V: TRBV6-5
J: TRBJ1-1
D: TRBD1
size: few

CDR3: CASSVTSGGIYWGSDEQFF
DNA: TGTGCCAGCAGCGTCACTAGCGGGGGGATCTACTGGGGAAGCGATGAGCAGTTCTTC
V: TRBV9
J: TRBJ2-1
D: TRBD2
size: NA

CDR3: CASSSGQSSNQPQHF
DNA: TGCGCCAGCAGCTCTGGACAGAGTAGCAATCAGCCCCAGCATTTT
V: TRBV5-1
J: TRBJ1-5
D: NA
size: NA

CDR3: CASTFGVNLETQYF
DNA: TGTGCCAGCACCTTCGGAGTAAACCTGGAGACCCAGTACTTC
V: TRBV2
J: TRBJ2-5
D: NA
size: NA